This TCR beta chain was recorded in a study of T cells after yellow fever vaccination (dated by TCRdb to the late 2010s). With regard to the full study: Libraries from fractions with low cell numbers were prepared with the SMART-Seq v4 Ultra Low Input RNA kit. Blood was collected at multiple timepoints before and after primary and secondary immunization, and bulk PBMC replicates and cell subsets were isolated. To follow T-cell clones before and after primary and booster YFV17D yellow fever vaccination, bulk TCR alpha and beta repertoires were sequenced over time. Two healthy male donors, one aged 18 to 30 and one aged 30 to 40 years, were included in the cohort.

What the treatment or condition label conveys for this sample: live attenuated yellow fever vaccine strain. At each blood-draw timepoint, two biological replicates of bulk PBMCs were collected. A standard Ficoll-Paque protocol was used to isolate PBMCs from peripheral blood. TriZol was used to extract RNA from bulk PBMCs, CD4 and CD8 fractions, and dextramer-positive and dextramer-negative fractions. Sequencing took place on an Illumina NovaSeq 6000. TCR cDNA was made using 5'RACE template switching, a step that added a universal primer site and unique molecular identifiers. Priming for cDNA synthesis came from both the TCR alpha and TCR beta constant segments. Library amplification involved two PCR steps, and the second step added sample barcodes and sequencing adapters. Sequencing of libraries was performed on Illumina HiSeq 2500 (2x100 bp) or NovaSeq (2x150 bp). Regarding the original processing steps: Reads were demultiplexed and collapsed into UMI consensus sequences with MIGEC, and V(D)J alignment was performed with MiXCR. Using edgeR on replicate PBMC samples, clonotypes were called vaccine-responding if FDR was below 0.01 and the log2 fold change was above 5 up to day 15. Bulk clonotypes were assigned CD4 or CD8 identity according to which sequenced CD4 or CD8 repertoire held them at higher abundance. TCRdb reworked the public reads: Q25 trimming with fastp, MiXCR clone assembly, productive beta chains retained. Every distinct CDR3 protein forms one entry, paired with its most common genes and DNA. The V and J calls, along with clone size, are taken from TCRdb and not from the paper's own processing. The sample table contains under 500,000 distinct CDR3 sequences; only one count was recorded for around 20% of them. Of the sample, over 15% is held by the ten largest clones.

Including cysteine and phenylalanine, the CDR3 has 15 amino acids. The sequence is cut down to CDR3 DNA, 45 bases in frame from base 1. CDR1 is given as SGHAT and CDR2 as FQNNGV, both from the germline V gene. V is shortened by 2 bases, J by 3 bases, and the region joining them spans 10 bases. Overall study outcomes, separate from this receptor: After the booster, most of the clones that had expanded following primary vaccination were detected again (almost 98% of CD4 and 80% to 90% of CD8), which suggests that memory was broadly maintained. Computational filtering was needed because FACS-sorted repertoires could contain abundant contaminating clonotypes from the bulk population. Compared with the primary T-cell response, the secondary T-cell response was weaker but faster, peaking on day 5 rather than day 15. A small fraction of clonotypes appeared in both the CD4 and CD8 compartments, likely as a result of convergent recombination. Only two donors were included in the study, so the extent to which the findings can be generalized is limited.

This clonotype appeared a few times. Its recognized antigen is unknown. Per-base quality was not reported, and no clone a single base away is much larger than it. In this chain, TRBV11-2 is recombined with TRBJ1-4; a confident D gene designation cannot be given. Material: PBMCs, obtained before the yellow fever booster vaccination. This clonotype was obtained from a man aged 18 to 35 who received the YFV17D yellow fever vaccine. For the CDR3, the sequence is CASSLSREPNEKLFF. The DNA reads TGTGCCAGCAGCTTATCGAGGGAACCTAATGAAAAACTGTTTTTT.